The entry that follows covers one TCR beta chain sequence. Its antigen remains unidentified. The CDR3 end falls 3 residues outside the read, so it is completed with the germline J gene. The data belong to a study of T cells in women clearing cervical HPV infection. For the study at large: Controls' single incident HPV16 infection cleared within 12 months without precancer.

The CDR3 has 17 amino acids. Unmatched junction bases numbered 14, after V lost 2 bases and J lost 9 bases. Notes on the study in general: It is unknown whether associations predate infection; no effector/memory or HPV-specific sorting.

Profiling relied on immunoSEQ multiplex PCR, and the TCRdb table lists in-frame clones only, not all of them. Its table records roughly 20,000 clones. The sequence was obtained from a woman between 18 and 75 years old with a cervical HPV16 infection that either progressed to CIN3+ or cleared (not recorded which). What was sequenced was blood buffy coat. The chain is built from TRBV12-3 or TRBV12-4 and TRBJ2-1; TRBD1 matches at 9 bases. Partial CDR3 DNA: TGTGCCAGCAGTTTACGTACCGGGACAGGGTTATCGGGTGAG. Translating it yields CASSLRTGTGLSGE. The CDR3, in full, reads CASSLRTGTGLSGEQFF.